The 9 T cell receptor beta chains reported below all come from one sample, sequenced in a study of shared clonotypes between healthy human individuals. The data were produced by immunoSEQ multiplex PCR, yet TCRdb's version contains in-frame clones alone and is incomplete. The data contain roughly 1,500,000 clones, approximately 98.5% of them seen just once; the ten biggest clones take up approximately 0.4%. The sequenced material came from naive CD4+ T cells sorted from blood. The subset was: CD45RA+ positively selected. The receptors were gathered from a man aged 25-45 years in good health.

As to this clone: Within the sample, other DNA sequences also encode this same CDR3. The V and J genes are TRBV5-1 and TRBJ1-2; unclear D gene. V was shortened by 0 bases and J by 2 bases, with 8 bases between the two germline ends. The CDR3 is made up of 14 amino acids. Looked up from germline, CDR1 is SGHRS and CDR2 is YFSETQ. In DNA, the CDR3 is TGCGCCAGCAGCTTGGGGGGTCAGAACTATGGCTACACCTTC. It is translated as CASSLGGQNYGYTF. The whole variable domain, remainder taken from reference TRBV5-1 and TRBJ1-2, is KAGVTQTPRYLIKTRGQQVTLSCSPISGHRSVSWYQQTPGQGLQFLFEYFSETQRNKGNFPGRFSGRQFSNSRSEMNVSTLELGDSALYLCASSLGGQNYGYTFGSGTRLTVV.

In regard to this clone: One end of the junction fails to match germline, which may point to a read error. V gene TRBV20-1 combines with J gene TRBJ2-1; no clear D gene. The CDR3 is 10 amino acids. Germline assignment: CDR1 DFQATT and CDR2 SNEGSKA (reference sequence). The DNA for the CDR3 is TGCAGTGCTAAGACGCCAGCCCAACTCTTC. This translates into CSAKTPAQLF.

The chain uses TRBV30 and TRBJ2-2; the D call may be TRBD1 or TRBD2 (5 bases each). The CDR3 spans 14 residues. Germline V gene lookup returns CDR1 GTSNPN and CDR2 SVGIG (reference sequence). The CDR3, as DNA: TGTGCTCGACCCGGAGAGGGGAGCACCGGGGAGCTGTTTTTT. It codes for CARPGEGSTGELFF.

The chain has TRBV6-5 and TRBJ2-7, with 8 bases identical to TRBD1. Trimming removed 0 bases from V and 3 bases from J; junction bases left unmatched: 4. There are 15 residues in the CDR3. Germline CDR1 reads MNHEY; CDR2 reads SVGAGI. CDR3 in amino acids: CASSYSRQGLYEQYF. The CDR3 nucleotides read TGTGCCAGCAGTTACTCGAGACAGGGGCTCTACGAGCAGTACTTC.

The V gene is TRBV9, the J gene TRBJ2-1; a weak D match, TRBD2 (6 bases). CDR3 size: 17 residues. Deletions cut 0 bases from V and 0 bases from J, with 13 bases between. Germline CDR1 SGDLS, CDR2 YYNGEE. This CDR3 is CASSVEVYGSSYNEQFF. The DNA for the CDR3 is TGTGCCAGCAGCGTAGAGGTGTACGGGAGCTCCTACAATGAGCAGTTCTTC.

This sequence joins TRBV28 and TRBJ2-5; TRBD2 matches 9 bases. CDR3 size: 15 residues. J gave up 4 bases and V 5 bases, and 8 bases lay outside the gene matches. The germline V gene has CDR1 MDHEN and CDR2 SYDVKM. The CDR3 coding sequence is TGTGCCAGCAGTCCCACCCAAGCGGGGGGAGAGACCCAGTACTTC. Residues: CASSPTQAGGETQYF. The variable domain in full, completed from reference TRBV28 and TRBJ2-5, reads DVKVTQSSRYLVKRTGEKVFLECVQDMDHENMFWYRQDPGLGLRLIYFSYDVKMKEKGDIPEGYSVSREKKERFSLILESASTNQTSMYLCASSPTQAGGETQYFGPGTRLLVL.

This sequence joins TRBV28 and TRBJ1-1; TRBD1 is a possible D gene (5 bases). Trimming removed 1 base at V and 0 bases at J, with 9 bases between. This CDR3 is built from 15 residues. Germline values: CDR1 MDHEN, CDR2 SYDVKM. The CDR3 loop is CASSLYGRVNTEAFF. The CDR3 nucleotides are TGTGCCAGCAGTTTATACGGCAGGGTGAACACTGAAGCTTTCTTT.

V gene TRBV18 combines with J gene TRBJ1-1; TRBD1 agrees at 7 bases. V lost 2 bases, J lost 5 bases, and 2 bases stayed unmatched. Germline CDR1 is KGHSH and CDR2 is LQKENI. The CDR3 covers 13 residues. The CDR3 here is CASSPRQGTEAFF. DNA of the CDR3: TGTGCCAGCTCACCAAGACAGGGTACTGAAGCTTTCTTT. The entire variable domain, with the rest obtained from reference TRBV18 and TRBJ1-1, is as follows: NAGVMQNPRHLVRRRGQEARLRCSPMKGHSHVYWYRQLPEEGLKFMVYLQKENIIDESGMPKERFSAEFPKEGPSILRIQQVVRGDSAAYFCASSPRQGTEAFFGQGTRLTVV.

The rearrangement uses TRBV7-9 and TRBJ2-3; D could derive from TRBD1 or TRBD2 (5 bases each). The CDR3 contains 15 residues. V shed 4 bases and J shed 6 bases, with 17 bases lying between them. Per the germline V gene, CDR1 is SEHNR and CDR2 is FQNEAQ (reference sequence). CDR3 loop: CASSSTGRGWDTQYF. CDR3 in DNA: TGTGCCAGCAGCTCCACGGGAAGGGGATGGGATACGCAGTATTTT.